This TCR beta chain was sequenced during a study of blood T cell repertoires in COVID-19. Study as a whole: The origin of the acute and convalescent COVID-19 samples was the United States, Italy and Spain.

Seattle cases were enrolled at active infection and followed longitudinally. The germline V gene has CDR1 KGHDR and CDR2 SFDVKD. The CDR3 runs 14 residues. V trimming: 7 bases; J trimming: 1 base; junction bases outside the gene matches: 3. Libraries were prepared by immunoSEQ multiplex PCR; TCRdb keeps only in-frame clonotypes and omits some of them. The sample consists of some 300,000 clones, approximately 90% of them appearing once. The material sequenced was peripheral blood. This TCR derives from a woman between 45 and 60 years old with COVID-19, enrolled during active disease. The chain joins TRBV24-1 to TRBJ2-3, with 8 bases fitting TRBD1. The CDR3 DNA reads as TGTGCCACCAGAACGACAGGGGGCACAGATACGCAGTATTTT. As protein: CATRTTGGTDTQYF.